A selection of T cell receptor beta chains follows, all from one sample in a study of control samples from healthy donors and cancer patients. Method: immunoSEQ multiplex PCR; TCRdb's copy keeps in-frame clones and lacks some. The sample has about 130,000 clones; roughly 90% are singletons. Sequencing was carried out using blood. The receptors were gathered from a young man in good health. The CDR3 runs from the conserved cysteine through the conserved F or W. A D gene is named only where the DNA matches it firmly. Some rows have no size entry. The others give once, few or many, or a class for an expanded clone.

TRBJ1-1	.	TRBV19	TRBD1	TGTGCCAGTAGTATATACGACAGGGTGGACCCTCCATCCCTGAACACTGAAGCTTTCTTT	CASSIYDRVDPPSLNTEAFF
TRBJ1-5	once	TRBV6-1	.	TGTGCCAGCAGTGAAACACGGGGCTATCAGCCCCAGCATTTT	CASSETRGYQPQHF
TRBJ2-5	.	TRBV11-2	.	TGTGCCAGCAGCTTAGATAGGGAGACCCAGTACTTC	CASSLDRETQYF
TRBJ1-5	.	TRBV5-1	TRBD1	TGCGCCAGCAGCGAAGGTCCGGGACAGGGTGACAATCAGCCCCAGCATTTT	CASSEGPGQGDNQPQHF
TRBJ2-1	once	TRBV6-5	TRBD2	TGTGCCAGCAGTTACAAGCGGGGGGGATACAATGAGCAGTTCTTC	CASSYKRGGYNEQFF
TRBJ2-1	.	TRBV5-1	.	TGCGCCAGCAGCTTTGGACAGAACAATGAGCAGTTCTTC	CASSFGQNNEQFF
TRBJ1-2	.	TRBV5-1	.	TGCGCCAGCAGCTTGGTTACGGGGCTAAACTATGGCTACACCTTC	CASSLVTGLNYGYTF
TRBJ1-1	few	TRBV19	TRBD1	TGTGCCAGTAGCCCCACTCATCAGGGGGCGACTGAAGCTTTCTTT	CASSPTHQGATEAFF
TRBJ2-7	.	TRBV2	.	TGTGCCAGCATAAGTGTGGAAAATCGCTACGAGCAGTACTTC	CASISVENRYEQYF
TRBJ1-5	.	TRBV6-1	.	TGTGCCAGCAGTGAACGCGCAAGCAATCAGCCCCAGCATTTT	CASSERASNQPQHF
TRBJ1-2	.	TRBV14	.	TGTGCCAGCAGCCGGTGGGACGGGGAGGGTGATGGCTACACCTTC	CASSRWDGEGDGYTF
TRBJ2-5	few	TRBV11-1	.	TGTGCCAGCAGCCGTGGGACCGTCGAGTACCAAGAGACCCAGTACTTC	CASSRGTVEYQETQYF
TRBJ2-1	.	TRBV7-9	.	TGTGCCAGCAGCCCGAGGGGGGGCCCCTCGTACAATGAGCAGTTCTTC	CASSPRGGPSYNEQFF
TRBJ1-2	.	TRBV9	TRBD1	TGTGCCAGCAGCCTCCGGACAGGGACCTATGGCTACACCTTC	CASSLRTGTYGYTF
TRBJ1-1	.	TRBV9	.	TGTGCCAGCGGGGGGCATGACGAAGCTTTCTTT	CASGGHDEAFF
TRBJ2-1	.	TRBV11-2	TRBD1	TGTGCCAGCAGCTGGGACAGGGGAAGCTCCTACAATGAGCAGTTCTTC	CASSWDRGSSYNEQFF
TRBJ2-5	.	TRBV5-1	.	TGCGCCAGCAGGCGGGCTAGGTACAGGGCCTTGGAAGAGACCCAGTACTTC	CASRRARYRALEETQYF
TRBJ1-6	few	TRBV18	.	TGTGCCAGCTCACCGGGCGGGAGGGATTCACCCCTCCACTTT	CASSPGGRDSPLHF
TRBJ2-5	.	TRBV5-6	.	TGTGCCAGCAGCTTGGTCAGAGCCAGAGGGACCCAGTACTTC	CASSLVRARGTQYF
TRBJ1-4	.	TRBV14	TRBD1	TGTGCCAGCAGCCGACAGGGAGTTCTGGAAAAACTGTTTTTT	CASSRQGVLEKLFF